A selection of T cell receptor beta chains follows, all from one sample in a study of OX40 agonist ivuxolimab in advanced cancers. TCRdb's table, derived via immunoSEQ multiplex PCR, lists solely in-frame clones and lacks some. The sample records 45,000 to 60,000 clones, about 92% being singletons. The specimen comprised CD4+ or CD8+ T cells sorted from blood, sampled in a trial of the OX40 agonist ivuxolimab. These receptors all stem from an adult with an advanced solid tumor such as melanoma, head and neck, liver or kidney cancer. The CDR3 runs from the conserved cysteine through the conserved F or W. D genes are given only for firm matches. Some rows mark clone size as missing; the rest say once, few, many or name a class of expanded clone.

cdr3_aa	cdr3_nt	d_call	cdr3_length	clone_size	v_call	j_call
CASRGDTNYNEQFF	TGTGCCAGCAGAGGCGACACGAATTACAATGAGCAGTTCTTC	NA	14	NA	TRBV9	TRBJ2-1
CASSLAYVSGNTIYF	TGTGCCAGCAGCTTAGCTTATGTCTCTGGAAACACCATATATTTT	NA	15	NA	TRBV11-3	TRBJ1-3
CASSLGTGGRIQYF	TGCGCCAGCAGCCTCGGGACAGGCGGTCGGATTCAGTACTTC	TRBD1	14	NA	TRBV5-1	TRBJ2-4
CAWRVLAGENNEQFF	TGTGCCTGGAGGGTACTAGCGGGGGAAAACAATGAGCAGTTCTTC	TRBD2	15	NA	TRBV30	TRBJ2-1
CASSPRDGDVSYNEQFF	TGTGCCAGTAGTCCGAGGGACGGCGACGTATCCTACAATGAGCAGTTCTTC	NA	17	NA	TRBV19	TRBJ2-1
CASSPEGSEYTQYF	TGTGCCAGCAGCCCGGAGGGCTCAGAATATACGCAGTATTTT	NA	14	NA	TRBV11-3	TRBJ2-3
CASSSPGLATYNEQFF	TGTGCCAGCAGCTCCCCGGGACTAGCGACCTACAATGAGCAGTTCTTC	TRBD2	16	NA	TRBV7-9	TRBJ2-1
CASSVEGVAYEKQYF	TGTGCCAGCAGCGTAGAGGGGGTGGCTTATGAAAAGCAGTACTTC	NA	15	NA	TRBV9	TRBJ2-7
CASSFATGMNTEAFF	TGTGCCAGCAGTTTTGCGACAGGGATGAACACTGAAGCTTTCTTT	TRBD1	15	NA	TRBV2	TRBJ1-1
CASSLDPGYYGYTF	TGTGCCAGCAGCTTAGACCCCGGGTACTATGGCTACACCTTC	NA	14	NA	TRBV7-2	TRBJ1-2
CASSQQGVGTEAFF	TGCGCCAGCAGCCAGCAGGGGGTGGGGACTGAAGCTTTCTTT	TRBD1	14	medium-sized	TRBV5-1	TRBJ1-1
CASRGITGELFF	TGTGCCAGCAGGGGCATCACCGGGGAGCTGTTTTTT	NA	12	NA	TRBV7-9	TRBJ2-2
CASIRTAGEVEQYF	TGTGCCAGCATCCGTACAGCGGGAGAAGTCGAGCAGTACTTC	TRBD2	14	NA	TRBV2	TRBJ2-7
CASSVGGNEAFF	TGTGCCAGCAGCGTGGGGGGTAATGAAGCTTTCTTT	NA	12	once	TRBV5-6	TRBJ1-1
CASSLGVSSLRNTGELFF	TGTGCCAGCAGTTTAGGAGTGAGTTCTTTGCGGAACACCGGGGAGCTGTTTTTT	NA	18	once	TRBV28	TRBJ2-2
CASGLGQGLWTEAFF	TGTGCTAGTGGTTTGGGGCAGGGGTTATGGACTGAAGCTTTCTTT	NA	15	NA	TRBV12-5	TRBJ1-1
CASSAYYGYTF	TGTGCCAGCAGCGCTTACTATGGCTACACCTTC	NA	11	NA	TRBV9	TRBJ1-2
CASGGHYSGANVLTF	TGTGCCAGTGGGGGACATTACTCTGGGGCCAACGTCCTGACTTTC	NA	15	NA	TRBV19	TRBJ2-6
CSAPGTSGGREQFF	TGCAGCGCGCCCGGGACTAGCGGGGGGAGAGAGCAGTTCTTC	TRBD2	14	NA	TRBV29-1	TRBJ2-1
CASNWGPSYEQYF	TGTGCCAGTAATTGGGGCCCCTCCTACGAGCAGTACTTC	NA	13	NA	TRBV19	TRBJ2-7
CAISVSAGETEAFF	TGTGCCATCAGTGTATCCGCAGGGGAAACTGAAGCTTTCTTT	NA	14	NA	TRBV10-3	TRBJ1-1
CSVEGRETSYEQYF	TGCAGCGTTGAGGGTCGGGAGACCTCCTACGAGCAGTACTTC	NA	14	NA	TRBV29-1	TRBJ2-7
CASSQEFRAITPYGYTF	TGCGCCAGCAGCCAAGAGTTCCGGGCTATTACCCCCTATGGCTACACCTTC	NA	17	medium-sized	TRBV4-1	TRBJ1-2
CASSVGGLGTYEQYF	TGTGCCAGCAGCGTAGGGGGACTAGGAACATACGAGCAGTACTTC	TRBD2	15	NA	TRBV9	TRBJ2-7
CASSPRTGANVEAFF	TGTGCCAGCAGCCCCCGGACAGGGGCGAACGTAGAAGCTTTCTTT	TRBD1	15	NA	TRBV7-8	TRBJ1-1
CASTGTPSTDTQYF	TGTGCCAGCACCGGGACTCCTAGCACAGATACGCAGTATTTT	NA	14	once	TRBV6-6	TRBJ2-3
CASSSRKLNEQFF	TGTGCCAGCAGCTCTCGGAAACTCAATGAGCAGTTCTTC	NA	13	NA	TRBV7-8	TRBJ2-1
CASSLDSRYNEQFF	TGTGCCAGCTCACTCGACAGTCGGTACAATGAGCAGTTCTTC	NA	14	NA	TRBV18	TRBJ2-1
CASSPGGSGTGELFF	TGTGCCAGCAGTCCCGGTGGGTCCGGGACCGGGGAGCTGTTTTTT	NA	15	NA	TRBV27	TRBJ2-2
CSVGTDTNEKLFF	TGCAGCGTAGGGACCGATACTAATGAAAAACTGTTTTTT	NA	13	once	TRBV29-1	TRBJ1-4
CASSVRPGGYEQYF	TGTGCCAGCAGCGTAAGGCCGGGGGGGTACGAGCAGTACTTC	TRBD2	14	NA	TRBV9	TRBJ2-7
CASSLQPGLAQETQYF	TGCGCCAGCAGCCTCCAACCGGGACTAGCCCAAGAGACCCAGTACTTC	TRBD2	16	NA	TRBV4-1	TRBJ2-5
CASSYMDRGLYEQYF	TGTGCCAGCAGTTACATGGACAGGGGTCTCTACGAGCAGTACTTC	TRBD1	15	NA	TRBV6-6	TRBJ2-7
CASSYGVAYTDTQYF	TGTGCCAGCAGTTACGGGGTAGCTTACACAGATACGCAGTATTTT	NA	15	once	TRBV6-5	TRBJ2-3
CASLTEANEQFF	TGTGCCAGCCTAACCGAAGCAAATGAGCAGTTCTTC	NA	12	NA	TRBV5-8	TRBJ2-1
CASSEASGSSYEQYF	TGTGCCAGCAGTGAAGCTAGCGGGAGCTCCTACGAGCAGTACTTC	TRBD2	15	NA	TRBV2	TRBJ2-7
CASSVEAPSWVGELFF	TGTGCCAGCAGCGTAGAAGCCCCTAGTTGGGTCGGGGAGCTGTTTTTT	NA	16	NA	TRBV9	TRBJ2-2
CASSREKGGLDTQYF	TGTGCCAGCAGCCGGGAAAAGGGGGGACTTGATACGCAGTATTTT	NA	15	NA	TRBV6-5	TRBJ2-3
CASSQEAGQGDQPQHF	TGTGCCAGCAGCCAAGAGGCCGGCCAGGGGGATCAGCCCCAGCATTTT	TRBD1	16	NA	TRBV4-2	TRBJ1-5
CASRLQGEQPQHF	TGTGCCAGCAGATTACAGGGAGAACAGCCCCAGCATTTT	NA	13	once	TRBV28	TRBJ1-5
CASSLDTSHEQYF	TGTGCCAGCAGCTTAGATACGTCCCACGAGCAGTACTTC	NA	13	once	TRBV7-8	TRBJ2-7
CASSVLAGPYNEQFF	TGTGCCAGCAGTGTACTGGCGGGACCTTACAATGAGCAGTTCTTC	NA	15	once	TRBV6-4	TRBJ2-1
CASSLRHGGTDTIYF	TGTGCCAGCAGCTTAAGGCACGGCGGGACGGACACCATATATTTT	NA	15	NA	TRBV7-3	TRBJ1-3
CASPDRTKKNRDYGYTF	TGTGCCAGTCCCGACAGGACGAAAAAAAATCGGGACTATGGCTACACCTTC	NA	17	NA	TRBV19	TRBJ1-2
CASSLRDTGPFGEQYF	TGTGCCAGCAGTCTCCGGGACACCGGACCTTTTGGCGAGCAGTACTTC	NA	16	NA	TRBV28	TRBJ2-7